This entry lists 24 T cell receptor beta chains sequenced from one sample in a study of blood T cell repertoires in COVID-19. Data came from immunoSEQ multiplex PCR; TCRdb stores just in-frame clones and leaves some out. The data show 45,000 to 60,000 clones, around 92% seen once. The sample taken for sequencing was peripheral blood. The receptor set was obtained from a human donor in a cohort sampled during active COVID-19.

CDR3: CASSLTSGRATDTQYF. The CDR3 DNA reads as TGTGCCAGCAGCTTGACTAGCGGGAGGGCGACAGATACGCAGTATTTT. The rearrangement uses TRBV7-2 and TRBJ2-3; 14 bases line up with TRBD2. The germline V gene has CDR1 SGHTA and CDR2 FQGNSA. The junction had 2 bases not matched to a gene; V was cut back by 3 bases and J by 3 bases. This CDR3 contains 16 residues.

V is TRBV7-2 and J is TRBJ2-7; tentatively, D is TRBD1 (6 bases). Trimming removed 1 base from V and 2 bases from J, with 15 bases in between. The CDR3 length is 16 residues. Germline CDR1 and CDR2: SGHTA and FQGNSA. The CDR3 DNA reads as TGTGCCAGCAGCTTAGTCCCCCTGGGACAAACCTACGAGCAGTACTTC. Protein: CASSLVPLGQTYEQYF.

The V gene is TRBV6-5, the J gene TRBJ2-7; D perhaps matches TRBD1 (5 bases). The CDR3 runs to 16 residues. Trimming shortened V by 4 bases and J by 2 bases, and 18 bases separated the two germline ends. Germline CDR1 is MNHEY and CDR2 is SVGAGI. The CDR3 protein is CASSSPTADITYEQYF. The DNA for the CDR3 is TGTGCCAGCAGTTCCCCGACAGCCGATATAACCTACGAGCAGTACTTC.

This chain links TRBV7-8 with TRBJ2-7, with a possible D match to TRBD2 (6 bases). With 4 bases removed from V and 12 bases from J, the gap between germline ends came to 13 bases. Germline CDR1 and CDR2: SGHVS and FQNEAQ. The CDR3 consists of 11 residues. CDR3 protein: CASSSWEVTYF. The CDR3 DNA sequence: TGTGCCAGCAGCTCATGGGAGGTGACGTACTTC.

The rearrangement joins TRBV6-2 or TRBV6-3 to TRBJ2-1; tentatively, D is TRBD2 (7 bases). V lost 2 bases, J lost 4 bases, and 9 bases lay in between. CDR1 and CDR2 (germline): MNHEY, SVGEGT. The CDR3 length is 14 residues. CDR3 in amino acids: CASSYAGAYNEQFF. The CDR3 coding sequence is TGTGCCAGCAGTTACGCGGGGGCTTACAATGAGCAGTTCTTC.

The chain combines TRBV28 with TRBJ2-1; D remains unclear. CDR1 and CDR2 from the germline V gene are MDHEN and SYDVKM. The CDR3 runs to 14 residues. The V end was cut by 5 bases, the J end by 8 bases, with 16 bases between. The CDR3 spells CASSPRGWKDEQFF. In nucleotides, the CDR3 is TGTGCCAGCAGTCCTCGCGGTTGGAAGGATGAGCAGTTCTTC.

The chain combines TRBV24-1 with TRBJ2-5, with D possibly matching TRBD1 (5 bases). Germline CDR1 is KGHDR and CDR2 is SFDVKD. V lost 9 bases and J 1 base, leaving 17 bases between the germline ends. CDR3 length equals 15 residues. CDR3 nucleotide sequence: TGTGCCACCTACTCCAGGGTCCCCTCCCAAGAGACCCAGTACTTC. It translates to CATYSRVPSQETQYF.

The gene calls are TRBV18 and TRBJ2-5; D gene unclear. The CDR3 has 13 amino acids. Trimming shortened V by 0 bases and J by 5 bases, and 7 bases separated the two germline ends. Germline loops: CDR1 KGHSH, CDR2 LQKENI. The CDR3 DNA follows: TGTGCCAGCTCACCACCTGGGCGTGAGACCCAGTACTTC. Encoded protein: CASSPPGRETQYF.

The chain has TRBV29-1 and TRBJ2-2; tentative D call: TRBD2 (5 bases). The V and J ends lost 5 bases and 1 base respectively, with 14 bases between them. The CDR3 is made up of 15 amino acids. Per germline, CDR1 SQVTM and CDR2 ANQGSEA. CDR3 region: CSVRDLEMNTGELFF. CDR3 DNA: TGCAGCGTTCGGGATCTAGAGATGAACACCGGGGAGCTGTTTTTT.

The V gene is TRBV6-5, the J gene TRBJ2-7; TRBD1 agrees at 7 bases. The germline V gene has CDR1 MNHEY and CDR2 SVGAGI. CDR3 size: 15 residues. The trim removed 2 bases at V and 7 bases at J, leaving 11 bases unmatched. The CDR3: CASSYARLPGGEQYF. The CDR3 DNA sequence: TGTGCCAGCAGTTACGCCCGGCTCCCAGGGGGAGAGCAGTACTTC.

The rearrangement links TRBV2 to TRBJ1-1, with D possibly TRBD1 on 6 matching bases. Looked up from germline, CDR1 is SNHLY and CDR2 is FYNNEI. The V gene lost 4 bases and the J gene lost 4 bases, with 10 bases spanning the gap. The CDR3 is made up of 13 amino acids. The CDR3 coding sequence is TGTGCCAGCAGTGGTCAGGGGACCACTGAAGCTTTCTTT. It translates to CASSGQGTTEAFF.

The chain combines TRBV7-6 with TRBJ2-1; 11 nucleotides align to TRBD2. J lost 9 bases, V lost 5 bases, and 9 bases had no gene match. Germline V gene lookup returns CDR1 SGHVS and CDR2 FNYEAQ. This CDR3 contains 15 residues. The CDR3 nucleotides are TGTGCCAGCAGCCTAGGGACTAGCGGCCCTTCTGAGCAGTTCTTC. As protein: CASSLGTSGPSEQFF.

This CDR3 is CASSLSRLAPGQSFGAFF. CDR3 coding DNA: TGTGCCAGCAGTTTATCCCGTTTAGCCCCGGGACAGTCATTCGGGGCTTTCTTT. This chain joins TRBV27 and TRBJ1-1; 7 nucleotides match TRBD1. CDR1 is MNHEY, CDR2 SMNVEV, per germline (reference sequence). Trimming took 0 bases from V and 11 from J; bases not matched to a gene: 21. The CDR3 length is 18 residues.

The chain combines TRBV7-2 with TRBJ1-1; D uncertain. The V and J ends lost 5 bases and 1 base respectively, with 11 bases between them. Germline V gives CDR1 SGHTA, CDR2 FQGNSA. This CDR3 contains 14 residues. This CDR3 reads CASSPRLGNTEAFF. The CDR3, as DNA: TGTGCCAGCAGCCCCCGCCTCGGGAACACTGAAGCTTTCTTT.

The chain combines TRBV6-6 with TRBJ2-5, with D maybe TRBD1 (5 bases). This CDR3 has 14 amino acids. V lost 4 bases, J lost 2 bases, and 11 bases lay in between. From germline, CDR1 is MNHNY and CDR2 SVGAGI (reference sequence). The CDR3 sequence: CASSFKGRQETQYF. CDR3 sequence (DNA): TGTGCCAGCAGTTTCAAGGGGCGTCAAGAGACCCAGTACTTC.

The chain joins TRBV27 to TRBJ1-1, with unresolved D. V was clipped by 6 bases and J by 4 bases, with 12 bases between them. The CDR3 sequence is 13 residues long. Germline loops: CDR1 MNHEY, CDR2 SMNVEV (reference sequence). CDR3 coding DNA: TGTGCCAGCAGAATATGGGGAGTCACTGAAGCTTTCTTT. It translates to CASRIWGVTEAFF.

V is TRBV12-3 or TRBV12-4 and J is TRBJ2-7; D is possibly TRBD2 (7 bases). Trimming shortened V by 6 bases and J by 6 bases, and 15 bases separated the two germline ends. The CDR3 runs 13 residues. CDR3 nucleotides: TGTGCCAGCAGAGTTGCAGGGGAGGGCGAGCAGTACTTC. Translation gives CASRVAGEGEQYF.

The CDR3 is CASHNRGPYEQYF. CDR3 DNA: TGTGCCAGCCACAACAGGGGGCCCTACGAGCAGTACTTC. The chain is built from TRBV6-5 and TRBJ2-7; 9 nucleotides match TRBD1. The CDR3 covers 13 residues. CDR1 and CDR2 from the germline V gene are MNHEY and SVGAGI. Unmatched junction bases numbered 4, after V lost 8 bases and J lost 2 bases.

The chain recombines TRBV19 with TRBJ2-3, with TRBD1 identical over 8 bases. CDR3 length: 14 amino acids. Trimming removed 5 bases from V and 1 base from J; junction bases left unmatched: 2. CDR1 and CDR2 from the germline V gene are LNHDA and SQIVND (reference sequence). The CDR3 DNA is TGTGCCAGTAGTCAACAGGGGGGCACAGATACGCAGTATTTT. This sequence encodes CASSQQGGTDTQYF.

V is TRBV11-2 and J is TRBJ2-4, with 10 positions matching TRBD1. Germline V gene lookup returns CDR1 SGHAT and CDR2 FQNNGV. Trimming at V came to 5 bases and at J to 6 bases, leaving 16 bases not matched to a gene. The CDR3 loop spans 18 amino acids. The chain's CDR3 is CASSTFRPGTGVLNIQYF. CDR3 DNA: TGTGCCAGCAGCACCTTTCGGCCCGGGACAGGGGTCTTAAACATTCAGTACTTC.

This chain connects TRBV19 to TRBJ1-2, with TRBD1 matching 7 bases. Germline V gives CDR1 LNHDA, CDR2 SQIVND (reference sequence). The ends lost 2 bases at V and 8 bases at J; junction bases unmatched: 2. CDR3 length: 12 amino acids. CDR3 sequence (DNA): TGTGCCAGTAGTATATCGGACAGGGGCTACACCTTC. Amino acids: CASSISDRGYTF.

CDR3 coding DNA: TGCAGCGTCGCGGGACAGGGAAAACTGTTTTTT. Amino acids: CSVAGQGKLFF. The chain combines TRBV29-1 with TRBJ1-4; 9 nucleotides agree with TRBD1. CDR3 size: 11 residues. V was clipped by 6 bases and J by 10 bases; unmatched bases: 3. Germline V gene data show CDR1 as SQVTM and CDR2 as ANQGSEA.

The CDR3 is CASSRTDRYGYTF. The CDR3 nucleotides read TGTGCCAGCAGTCGGACAGACCGCTATGGCTACACCTTC. This rearrangement joins TRBV6-5 to TRBJ1-2; perhaps TRBD1 as D (6 bases). The CDR3 length is 13 residues. Trimming cost V 5 bases and J 4 bases, with 11 bases left between them. Germline V lookup: CDR1 MNHEY, CDR2 SVGAGI.

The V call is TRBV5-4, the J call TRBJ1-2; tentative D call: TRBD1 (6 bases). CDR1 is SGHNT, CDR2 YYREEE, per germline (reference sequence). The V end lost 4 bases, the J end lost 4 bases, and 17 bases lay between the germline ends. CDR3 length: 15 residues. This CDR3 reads CASSLSGAGTYGYTF. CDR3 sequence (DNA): TGTGCCAGCAGCCTCTCAGGGGCAGGGACCTATGGCTACACCTTC.